The 13 T cell receptor beta chains presented below share a single source sample, sequenced in a study of glioma-infiltrating T cells after dendritic cell vaccination. Profiled with immunoSEQ multiplex PCR; TCRdb holds only in-frame clones, not every one. The sample gives about 49,000 clones, approximately 85% of which show up once; roughly an eighth is in the top ten. The material sequenced was blood, taken before dendritic cell vaccination. The origin of the receptors is a human donor with glioblastoma.

V and J are TRBV6-5 and TRBJ1-1; a weak D match, TRBD1 (6 bases). V lost 5 bases and J lost 8, with 15 bases in between. The length of the CDR3 is 13 residues. CDR1 and CDR2 (germline): MNHEY, SVGAGI. The CDR3 sequence is CASSNDRIGEAFF. The CDR3 DNA sequence: TGTGCCAGCAGTAACGACAGGATTGGAGAAGCTTTCTTT.

CDR3 sequence (DNA): TGCGCCAGCAGCCTGCAGGGGGCTCCTAATGAAAAACTGTTTTTT. Amino acid sequence: CASSLQGAPNEKLFF. The chain links TRBV4-1 to TRBJ1-4, with 8 nucleotides matching TRBD1. CDR3 length equals 15 residues. The V segment lost 4 bases and the J segment 3 bases; nucleotides outside the gene matches: 4. Germline CDR1 is MGHRA and CDR2 is YSYEKL.

This chain uses TRBV19 with TRBJ1-1; possible D gene TRBD1, 5 bases. Germline loops: CDR1 LNHDA, CDR2 SQIVND (reference sequence). The CDR3 consists of 16 residues. Trimming removed 6 bases from V and 6 bases from J, with 23 bases in between. CDR3: CASSFIITGLRAEAFF. CDR3 nucleotides: TGTGCCAGTAGCTTCATAATAACGGGACTACGCGCTGAAGCTTTCTTT.

The chain has TRBV19 and TRBJ2-3; 7 nucleotides align to TRBD1. Germline CDR1 is LNHDA and CDR2 is SQIVND (reference sequence). Trimming took 7 bases from V and 0 from J; bases not matched to a gene: 10. The length of the CDR3 is 16 residues. In DNA, the CDR3 is TGTGCCAGTACTTCCCCGGGACAGCTTAGCACAGATACGCAGTATTTT. Translation: CASTSPGQLSTDTQYF.

A note on this clone: The germline gene is not matched at one end of the junction; a read error may be the cause. Other DNA sequences from this sample encode an identical CDR3 as well. The rearrangement joins TRBV4-1 to TRBJ2-7; 10 bases agree with TRBD2. The CDR3 runs 14 residues. CDR1 is MGHRA and CDR2 is YSYEKL in the germline V gene. The CDR3 region is CASSQRTSGYEQYF. The CDR3 DNA is TGCGCCAGCAGCCAACGGACTAGCGGCTACGAGCAATACTTC.

This chain links TRBV5-6 with TRBJ1-6; D is unclear. The CDR3 is 18 residues long. CDR1 and CDR2 (germline): SGHDT, YYEEEE. The V and J ends lost 0 bases and 0 bases respectively, with 13 bases between them. The CDR3 DNA is TGTGCCAGCAGCTTGGTGAGCCAGGCCAGCTCCTATAATTCACCCCTCCACTTT. Residues: CASSLVSQASSYNSPLHF.

The chain is built from TRBV13 and TRBJ2-7; 8 bases line up with TRBD2. This CDR3 is built from 15 residues. J was trimmed by 4 bases and V by 6 bases; bases with no gene match: 11. CDR1 is PRHDT, CDR2 FYEKMQ, per germline (reference sequence). Here the CDR3 reads CASRPALAVAYEQYF. The CDR3 DNA reads TGTGCCAGCAGGCCTGCACTAGCGGTAGCTTACGAGCAGTACTTC. The full variable domain, completed using reference TRBV13 and TRBJ2-7, is AAGVIQSPRHLIKEKRETATLKCYPIPRHDTVYWYQQGPGQDPQFLISFYEKMQSDKGSIPDRFSAQQFSDYHSELNMSSLELGDSALYFCASRPALAVAYEQYFGPGTRLTVT.

The chain uses TRBV27 and TRBJ2-2; 7 bases line up with TRBD2. V shed 1 base and J 3 bases; nucleotides not matched to a gene: 8. Per germline, CDR1 MNHEY and CDR2 SMNVEV (reference sequence). The CDR3 length is 17 residues. The CDR3 nucleotides read TGTGCCAGCAGTTTATGGGAGGGGAGGTTGGACACCGGGGAGCTGTTTTTT. Translation: CASSLWEGRLDTGELFF.

The rearrangement links TRBV2 to TRBJ1-2; a weak D match, TRBD1 (5 bases). Germline assignment: CDR1 SNHLY and CDR2 FYNNEI. This CDR3 spans 11 amino acids. V shed 6 bases and J shed 7 bases, with 9 bases lying between them. CDR3 nucleotide sequence: TGTGCCAGCAGCCCGACAGTTGGCTACACCTTC. Encoded protein: CASSPTVGYTF.

This clone was found a few times. The CDR3 sequence is CASSLGQAFGETQYF. In DNA, the CDR3 is TGTGCCAGCAGCCTGGGACAGGCCTTCGGCGAGACCCAGTACTTC. V is TRBV27 and J is TRBJ2-5; 8 bases are shared with TRBD1. The length of the CDR3 is 15 residues. The germline V gene encodes CDR1 MNHEY and CDR2 SMNVEV (reference sequence). The junction had 11 bases not matched to a gene; V was cut back by 6 bases and J by 5 bases.

The CDR3, as DNA: TGTGCCACCAGCAGAGCCGAGGGACAGCGCAATCAGCCCCAGCATTTT. The encoded protein is CATSRAEGQRNQPQHF. V gene TRBV15 combines with J gene TRBJ1-5; 7 bases agree with TRBD1. This CDR3 is 16 amino acids long. Germline V gives CDR1 LNHNV, CDR2 YYDKDF (reference sequence). Trimming removed 1 base from V and 2 bases from J; junction bases left unmatched: 5.

The table lists this clone with a few counts. The gene calls are TRBV5-5 and TRBJ1-1; D perhaps matches TRBD1 (5 bases). CDR1 and CDR2 from the germline V gene are SGHKS and YYEKEE (reference sequence). The CDR3 contains 15 residues. The V end was cut by 0 bases, the J end by 0 bases, with 9 bases between. The CDR3 sequence is CASSLVAGMNTEAFF. CDR3 nucleotides: TGTGCCAGCAGCTTGGTCGCAGGGATGAACACTGAAGCTTTCTTT.

This chain uses TRBV10-1 with TRBJ1-1; 11 bases line up with TRBD1. The CDR3 contains 14 residues. Germline V gene lookup returns CDR1 WNHNN and CDR2 SYGVQD (reference sequence). J was trimmed by 7 bases and V by 3 bases; bases with no gene match: 4. CDR3 bases: TGCGCCAGCAGTGAACCCGGGACAGGGGGTGAAGCTTTCTTT. It codes for CASSEPGTGGEAFF.